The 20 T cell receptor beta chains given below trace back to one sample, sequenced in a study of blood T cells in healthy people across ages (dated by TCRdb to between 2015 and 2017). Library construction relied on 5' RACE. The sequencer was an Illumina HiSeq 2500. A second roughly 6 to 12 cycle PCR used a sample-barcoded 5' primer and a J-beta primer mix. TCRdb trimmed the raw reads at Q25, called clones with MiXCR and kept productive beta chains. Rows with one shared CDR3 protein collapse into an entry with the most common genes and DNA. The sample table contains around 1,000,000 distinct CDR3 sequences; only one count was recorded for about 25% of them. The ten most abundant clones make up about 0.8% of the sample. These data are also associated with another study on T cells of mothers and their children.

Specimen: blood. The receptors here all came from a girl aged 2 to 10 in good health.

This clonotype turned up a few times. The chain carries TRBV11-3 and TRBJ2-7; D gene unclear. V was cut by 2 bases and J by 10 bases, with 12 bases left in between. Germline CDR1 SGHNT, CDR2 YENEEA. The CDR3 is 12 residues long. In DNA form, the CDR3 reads TGTGCCAGCAGCTTACGGACGGGCTCTCAGTACTTC. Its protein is CASSLRTGSQYF.

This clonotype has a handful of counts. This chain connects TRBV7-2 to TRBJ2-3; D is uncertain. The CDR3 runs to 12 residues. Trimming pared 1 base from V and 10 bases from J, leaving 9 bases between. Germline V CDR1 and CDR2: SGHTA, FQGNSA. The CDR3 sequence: CASSLEVGPQYF. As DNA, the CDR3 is TGTGCCAGCAGCTTAGAGGTCGGCCCGCAGTATTTT. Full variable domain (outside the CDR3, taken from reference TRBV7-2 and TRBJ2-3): GAGVSQSPSNKVTEKGKDVELRCDPISGHTALYWYRQSLGQGLEFLIYFQGNSAPDKSGLPSDRFSAERTGGSVSTLTIQRTQQEDSAVYLCASSLEVGPQYFGPGTRLTVL.

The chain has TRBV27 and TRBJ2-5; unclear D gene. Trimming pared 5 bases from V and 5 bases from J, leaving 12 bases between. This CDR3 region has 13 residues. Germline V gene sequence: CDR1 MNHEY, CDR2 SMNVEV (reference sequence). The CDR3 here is CASSPFRRETQYF. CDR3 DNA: TGTGCCAGCAGTCCCTTCAGACGGGAGACCCAGTACTTC.

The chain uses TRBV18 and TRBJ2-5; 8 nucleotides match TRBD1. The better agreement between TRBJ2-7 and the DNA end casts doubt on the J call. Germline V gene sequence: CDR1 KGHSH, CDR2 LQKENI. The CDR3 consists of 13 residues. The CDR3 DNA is TGTGCCAGCTCACCAGCGACAGGGGCCGAGCAGTACTTC. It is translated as CASSPATGAEQYF.

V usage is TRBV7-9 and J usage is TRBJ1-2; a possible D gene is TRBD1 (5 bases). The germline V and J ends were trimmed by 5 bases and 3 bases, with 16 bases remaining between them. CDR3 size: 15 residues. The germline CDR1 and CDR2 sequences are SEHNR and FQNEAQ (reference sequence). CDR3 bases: TGTGCCAGCAGCGTAGGGGACCAGGGTGACTATGGCTACACCTTC. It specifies CASSVGDQGDYGYTF.

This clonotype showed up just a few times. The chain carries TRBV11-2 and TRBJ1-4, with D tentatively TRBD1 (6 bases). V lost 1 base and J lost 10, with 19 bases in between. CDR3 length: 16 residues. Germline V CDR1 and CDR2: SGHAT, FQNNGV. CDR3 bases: TGTGCCAGCAGCTTAGCGGCGGTGGGGGCGCCCGGAAAACTGTTTTTT. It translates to CASSLAAVGAPGKLFF. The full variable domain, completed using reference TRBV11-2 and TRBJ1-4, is EAGVAQSPRYKIIEKRQSVAFWCNPISGHATLYWYQQILGQGPKLLIQFQNNGVVDDSQLPKDRFSAERLKGVDSTLKIQPAKLEDSAVYLCASSLAAVGAPGKLFFGSGTQLSVL.

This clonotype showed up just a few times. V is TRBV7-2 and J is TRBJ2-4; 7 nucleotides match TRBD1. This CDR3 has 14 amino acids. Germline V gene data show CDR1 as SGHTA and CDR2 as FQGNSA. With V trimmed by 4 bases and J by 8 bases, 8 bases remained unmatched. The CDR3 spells CASSSLRGQDIQYF. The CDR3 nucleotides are TGTGCCAGCAGCTCCCTTCGAGGACAGGACATTCAGTACTTC.

The CDR3 DNA reads TGTGCCAGCAGTTATGCGAAGACCCAGTACTTC. Protein sequence: CASSYAKTQYF. The chain employs TRBV6-2 or TRBV6-3 and TRBJ2-5, with unresolved D. V was clipped by 3 bases and J by 6 bases, with 5 bases between them. CDR1 is MNHEY, CDR2 SVGEGT, per germline. The CDR3 consists of 11 residues.

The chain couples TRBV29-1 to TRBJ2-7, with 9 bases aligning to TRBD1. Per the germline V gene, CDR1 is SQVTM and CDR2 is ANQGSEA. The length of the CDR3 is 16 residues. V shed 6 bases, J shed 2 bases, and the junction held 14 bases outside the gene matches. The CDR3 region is CSVLRLNRGPTYEQYF. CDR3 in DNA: TGCAGCGTCCTTCGATTAAACAGGGGGCCAACCTACGAGCAGTACTTC.

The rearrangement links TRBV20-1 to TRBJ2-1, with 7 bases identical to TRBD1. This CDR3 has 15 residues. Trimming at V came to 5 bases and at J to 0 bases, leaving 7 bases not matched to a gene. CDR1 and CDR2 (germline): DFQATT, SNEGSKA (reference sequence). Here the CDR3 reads CSAYDRVSSYNEQFF. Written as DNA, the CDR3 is TGCAGTGCTTATGACAGGGTAAGCTCCTACAATGAGCAGTTCTTC.

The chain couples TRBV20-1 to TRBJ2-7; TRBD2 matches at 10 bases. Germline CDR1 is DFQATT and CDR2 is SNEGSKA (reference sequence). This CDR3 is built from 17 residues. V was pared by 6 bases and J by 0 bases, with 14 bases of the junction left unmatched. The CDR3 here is CSAKMTLSGRASYEQYF. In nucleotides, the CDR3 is TGCAGTGCAAAAATGACCCTGAGCGGGAGGGCCTCCTACGAGCAGTACTTC.

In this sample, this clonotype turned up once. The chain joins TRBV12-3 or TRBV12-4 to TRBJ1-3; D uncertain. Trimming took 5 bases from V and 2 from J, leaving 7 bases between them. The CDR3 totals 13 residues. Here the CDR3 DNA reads TGTGCCAGCAGTCCCACAGCTGGAAACACCATATATTTT. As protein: CASSPTAGNTIYF.

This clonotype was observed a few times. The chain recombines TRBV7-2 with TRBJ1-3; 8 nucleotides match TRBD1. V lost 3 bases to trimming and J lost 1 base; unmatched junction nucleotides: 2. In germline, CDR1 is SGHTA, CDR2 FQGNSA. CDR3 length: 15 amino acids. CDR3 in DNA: TGTGCCAGCAGCTTGGACAGGGCGTCTGGAAACACCATATATTTT. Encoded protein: CASSLDRASGNTIYF.

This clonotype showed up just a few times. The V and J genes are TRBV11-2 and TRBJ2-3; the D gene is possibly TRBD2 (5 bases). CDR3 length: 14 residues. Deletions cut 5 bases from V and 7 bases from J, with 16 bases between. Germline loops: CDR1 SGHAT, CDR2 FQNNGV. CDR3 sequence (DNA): TGTGCCAGCAGCCGGGAAGGGCTTCCTAATACGCAGTATTTT. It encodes CASSREGLPNTQYF.

The CDR3 loop reads CSASPTGGDYGYTF. In nucleotides, the CDR3 is TGCAGTGCTAGCCCGACAGGGGGGGACTATGGCTACACCTTC. The gene calls are TRBV20-1 and TRBJ1-2; the match to TRBD1 covers 9 bases. The CDR3 contains 14 residues. J was trimmed by 3 bases and V by 3 bases; bases with no gene match: 5. CDR1 is DFQATT and CDR2 is SNEGSKA in the germline V gene (reference sequence).

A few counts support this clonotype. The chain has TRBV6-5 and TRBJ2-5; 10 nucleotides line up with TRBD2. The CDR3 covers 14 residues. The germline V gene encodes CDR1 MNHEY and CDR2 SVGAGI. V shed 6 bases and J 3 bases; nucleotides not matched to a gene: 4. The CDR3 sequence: CASRPLAGEETQYF. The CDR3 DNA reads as TGTGCCAGCAGACCCCTAGCGGGAGAAGAGACCCAGTACTTC.

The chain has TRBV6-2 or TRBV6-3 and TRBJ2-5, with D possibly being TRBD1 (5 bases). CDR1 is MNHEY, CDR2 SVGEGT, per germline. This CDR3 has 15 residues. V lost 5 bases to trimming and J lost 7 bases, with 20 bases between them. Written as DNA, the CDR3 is TGTGCCAGCAGTGCCCCAGGGATGGGGTTGGGGACCCAGTACTTC. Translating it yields CASSAPGMGLGTQYF.

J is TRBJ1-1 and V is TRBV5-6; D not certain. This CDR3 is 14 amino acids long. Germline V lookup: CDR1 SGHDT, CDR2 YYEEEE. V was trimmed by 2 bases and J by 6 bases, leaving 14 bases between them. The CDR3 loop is CASSLGPGVAEAFF. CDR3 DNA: TGTGCCAGCAGCTTAGGGCCAGGAGTCGCTGAAGCTTTCTTT.

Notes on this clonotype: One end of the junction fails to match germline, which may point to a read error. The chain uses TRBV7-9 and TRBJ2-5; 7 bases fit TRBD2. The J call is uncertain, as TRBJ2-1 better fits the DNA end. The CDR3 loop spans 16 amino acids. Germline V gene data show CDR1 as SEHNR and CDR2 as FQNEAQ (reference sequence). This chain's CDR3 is CASSSPSREIDNGQFF. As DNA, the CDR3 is TGTGCCAGCAGCTCCCCTTCGCGGGAGATTGACAATGGGCAGTTCTTC.

CDR3 sequence reads: CASSSLTGGPDTQYF. As DNA, the CDR3 is TGTGCCAGCAGCTCACTAACGGGGGGGCCAGATACGCAGTATTTT. The rearrangement joins TRBV7-2 to TRBJ2-3; 8 positions agree with TRBD2. Trimming at V came to 4 bases and at J to 4 bases, leaving 7 bases not matched to a gene. The CDR3 has 15 amino acids. CDR1 SGHTA and CDR2 FQGNSA come from the germline V gene.